Below, 25 T cell receptor beta chains from the same sample are listed, as sequenced in a study of vaccination and CD4 T cells after COVID-19. Stated treatment: approximately 11-day PBMC culture with coronavirus spike peptide pools or control peptides (ViraFEST assay). The antigens of these receptors remain unknown. The Oncomine TCR Beta short-read assay was what sequenced the DNA obtained from cultured CD4+ T cells. TCRdb reprocessed the PCR reads with MiXCR, giving one entry per CDR3 protein. Among some 20,000 distinct CDR3 sequences, 42% were seen once, and the ten largest hold 6.3%. This material consisted of CD4+ T cells from blood, cultured in vitro, taken before SARS-CoV-2 vaccination. These receptors were obtained from a human donor who had recovered from COVID-19.

In this sample, this clonotype turned up a few times. V usage is TRBV19 and J usage is TRBJ2-4; perhaps TRBD1 as D (5 bases). This CDR3 region has 12 residues. Trimming stripped 2 bases from V and 6 bases from J, with 5 bases between. CDR1 is LNHDA and CDR2 is SQIVND in the germline V gene (reference sequence). The CDR3 spells CASSIQGNIQYF. DNA of the CDR3: TGTGCCAGTAGTATACAGGGAAACATTCAGTACTTC.

V gene TRBV21-1 combines with J gene TRBJ2-6; TRBD1 was called by the table and not checked on the DNA. TRBV21-1 represents a pseudogene. The CDR3 has 14 residues. CDR3 nucleotide sequence: TGTGCCAGCATCGGACAGAAAGGGGCCAACGTCCTGACTTTC. Its protein is CASIGQKGANVLTF.

The chain links TRBV10-3 to TRBJ1-5; D may be TRBD1 (5 bases). This CDR3 comprises 15 residues. Germline V gives CDR1 ENHRY, CDR2 SYGVKD. V lost 4 bases, J lost 4 bases, and 14 bases lay in between. The chain's CDR3 is CAISGNRDGNQPQHF. The CDR3 bases are TGTGCCATCAGTGGGAACCGGGACGGTAATCAGCCCCAGCATTTT.

The rearrangement links TRBV5-8 to TRBJ2-3; tentative D call: TRBD1 (6 bases). V was clipped by 4 bases and J by 0 bases, with 15 bases between them. The CDR3 consists of 16 residues. Germline CDR1 reads SGHTS; CDR2 reads YDEGEE. The chain's CDR3 is CASSLMGAASTDTQYF. The CDR3 nucleotides are TGTGCCAGCAGCCTGATGGGGGCGGCTAGCACAGATACGCAGTATTTT.

The chain is built from TRBV19 and TRBJ1-2; D perhaps matches TRBD1 (5 bases). V gave up 5 bases and J gave up 7 bases, with 23 bases separating them. The V gene's germline CDR1 is LNHDA and CDR2 SQIVND (reference sequence). The CDR3 consists of 16 residues. The CDR3 nucleotides are TGTGCCAGTAGTCAAGGAGTAAGGACAACCGTACCTGGCTACACCTTC. Amino acid sequence: CASSQGVRTTVPGYTF.

The rearrangement uses TRBV20-1 and TRBJ1-6, with 10 bases matching TRBD1. Germline V CDR1 and CDR2: DFQATT, SNEGSKA (reference sequence). CDR3 length equals 15 residues. Germline trimming cut 2 bases from V and 7 bases from J; bases unmatched to any gene: 5. DNA for the CDR3: TGCAGTGCTAGACCCACGGACAGGGGGAATTCACCCCTCCACTTT. Translated: CSARPTDRGNSPLHF.

V and J are TRBV6-2 or TRBV6-3 and TRBJ1-1, with D unclear. This CDR3 contains 15 residues. Per the germline V gene, CDR1 is MNHEY and CDR2 is SVGEGT. The V end was cut by 7 bases, the J end by 8 bases, with 23 bases between. The CDR3 bases are TGTGCCAGCATTACCTGGACTATAACTCGGGTAGAAGCTTTCTTT. Its translation is CASITWTITRVEAFF.

The rearrangement uses TRBV4-1 and TRBJ2-3; 11 bases agree with TRBD2. The V gene end was trimmed by 1 base and the J gene end by 4 bases; junction bases not matched to a gene: 7. Germline loops: CDR1 MGHRA, CDR2 YSYEKL. The CDR3 runs 17 residues. The CDR3 loop is CASSQGLAGSPADTQYF. DNA for the CDR3: TGCGCCAGCAGCCAAGGACTAGCGGGATCTCCGGCAGATACGCAGTATTTT.

Only a few counts were recorded for this clonotype. V is TRBV20-1 and J is TRBJ2-1, with 7 bases aligning to TRBD2. The V and J ends lost 2 bases and 2 bases, in that order; junction bases with no gene match: 9. The CDR3 is made up of 16 amino acids. In germline, CDR1 is DFQATT, CDR2 SNEGSKA (reference sequence). CDR3 coding DNA: TGCAGTGCTAGACGAACCGGGCTAGCGGCCTACAATGAGCAGTTCTTC. Its protein product is CSARRTGLAAYNEQFF.

The genes are TRBV20-1 and TRBJ1-6, with D unclear. The germline V and J ends were trimmed by 2 bases and 7 bases, with 9 bases remaining between them. The CDR3 loop spans 13 amino acids. The germline V gene encodes CDR1 DFQATT and CDR2 SNEGSKA (reference sequence). This chain's CDR3 is CSARMGYNSPLHF. The CDR3, as DNA: TGCAGTGCTAGAATGGGTTACAATTCACCCCTCCACTTT.

This clonotype showed up just once. This chain connects TRBV20-1 to TRBJ2-1; the D call may be TRBD1 or TRBD2 (5 bases each). Germline V CDR1 and CDR2: DFQATT, SNEGSKA (reference sequence). The CDR3 spans 14 residues. Trimming stripped 3 bases from V and 9 bases from J, with 18 bases between. DNA of the CDR3: TGCAGTGCTAGTCCCGGGACGACAACCAGTGAGCAGTTCTTC. It is translated as CSASPGTTTSEQFF.

This clonotype was found a few times. This chain uses TRBV7-2 with TRBJ2-7; D gene unclear. Germline lookup yields CDR1 SGHTA and CDR2 FQGNSA. V was clipped by 5 bases and J by 0 bases, with 5 bases between them. The CDR3 spans 12 residues. CDR3: CASSKGSYEQYF. For the CDR3, the DNA is TGTGCCAGCAGCAAGGGCTCCTACGAGCAGTACTTC.

Of note for this clonotype: This CDR3 is missing its conserved last phenylalanine or tryptophan, likely due to a read error. The J gene is TRBJ2-5, the V gene TRBV5-5, with TRBD2 matching 11 bases. This CDR3 contains 17 residues. The V gene end was trimmed by 4 bases and the J gene end by 0 bases; junction bases not matched to a gene: 8. CDR1 and CDR2 from the germline V gene are SGHKS and YYEKEE (reference sequence). CDR3 DNA sequence: TGTGCCAGCAGCCTCCACCCTAGCGGGAGGAACCAAGAGACCCAGTACCTC. It is translated as CASSLHPSGRNQETQYL.

This clonotype came up a few times. The rearrangement uses TRBV20-1 and TRBJ1-5; D not resolved. The ends were cut back, 6 bases at V and 2 bases at J, with 20 bases in the middle. Germline CDR1 and CDR2: DFQATT and SNEGSKA (reference sequence). The CDR3 has 16 residues. Here the CDR3 DNA reads TGCAGTGCCGTAAACACGGGGTTGGGAGGCAATCAGCCCCAGCATTTT. It translates to CSAVNTGLGGNQPQHF.

CDR3 sequence: CASSKGGGSGNNEQFF. As DNA, the CDR3 is TGTGCCAGCAGCAAAGGCGGAGGTAGCGGAAACAATGAGCAGTTCTTC. This chain connects TRBV21-1 to TRBJ2-1; the table calls TRBD2, which could not be checked here. TRBV21-1 is designated a pseudogene. This CDR3 is built from 16 residues.

V usage is TRBV5-6 and J usage is TRBJ1-1, with 8 nucleotides matching TRBD1. Trimming at V came to 4 bases and at J to 5 bases, leaving 16 bases not matched to a gene. CDR3 length equals 17 residues. CDR1 SGHDT and CDR2 YYEEEE come from the germline V gene. The CDR3 protein is CASSAWSGQAFLTEAFF. As DNA, the CDR3 is TGTGCCAGCAGCGCATGGTCGGGACAGGCTTTTTTGACTGAAGCTTTCTTT.

The rearrangement links TRBV30 to TRBJ2-7; 7 bases line up with TRBD2. The V and J ends lost 3 bases and 1 base, in that order; junction bases with no gene match: 12. CDR3 length: 16 residues. CDR1 GTSNPN and CDR2 SVGIG come from the germline V gene (reference sequence). CDR3 nucleotides: TGTGCCTGGAGGGCCCGTCGTGGGGGAGGGTCCTACGAGCAGTACTTC. It specifies CAWRARRGGGSYEQYF.

The chain carries TRBV28 and TRBJ2-3; 8 positions agree with TRBD1. J gave up 3 bases and V 2 bases, and 4 bases lay outside the gene matches. In germline, CDR1 is MDHEN, CDR2 SYDVKM. The CDR3 is 15 residues long. In DNA form, the CDR3 reads TGTGCCAGCAGTTTAAGACAGGGGTGGACAGATACGCAGTATTTT. Its protein product is CASSLRQGWTDTQYF.

This clonotype showed up just a few times. The genes are TRBV20-1 and TRBJ2-7; 8 bases map to TRBD1. CDR1 DFQATT and CDR2 SNEGSKA come from the germline V gene (reference sequence). The CDR3 consists of 15 residues. The V segment lost 0 bases and the J segment 3 bases; nucleotides outside the gene matches: 7. CDR3 sequence reads: CSARDPRTGSYEQYF. The CDR3 DNA reads TGCAGTGCTAGAGATCCTCGGACAGGGAGCTACGAGCAGTACTTC.

Only a few counts were recorded for this clonotype. The rearrangement uses TRBV20-1 and TRBJ1-1, with D perhaps matching TRBD1 (6 bases). V lost 2 bases, J lost 8 bases, and 15 bases lay in between. CDR3 length equals 13 residues. Germline assignment: CDR1 DFQATT and CDR2 SNEGSKA (reference sequence). The CDR3: CSARRGGAVEAFF. The CDR3 DNA reads as TGCAGTGCTAGAAGAGGGGGGGCTGTAGAAGCTTTCTTT.

This clonotype occurred a few times. This chain uses TRBV20-1 with TRBJ2-3, with 11 nucleotides matching TRBD2. This CDR3 has 16 residues. V shed 2 bases and J 3 bases; nucleotides not matched to a gene: 7. CDR1 and CDR2 (germline): DFQATT, SNEGSKA (reference sequence). CDR3 region: CSARPLAGGRTDTQYF. CDR3 DNA: TGCAGTGCTAGACCTTTAGCGGGGGGGCGAACAGATACGCAGTATTTT.

This clonotype was detected only a few times. The rearrangement joins TRBV6-1 to TRBJ1-6; the D gene is possibly TRBD1 (5 bases). The germline gives CDR1 MNHNS, CDR2 SASEGT. CDR3 length equals 11 residues. V was cut by 8 bases and J by 9 bases, with 8 bases left in between. The CDR3 sequence is CASRGSSPLHF. CDR3 nucleotide sequence: TGTGCCAGCCGGGGGAGTTCACCCCTCCACTTT.

The CDR3 reads CASTGTSTNEQFF. The DNA for the CDR3 is TGTGCCAGCACCGGGACTAGCACCAATGAGCAGTTCTTC. The chain employs TRBV27 and TRBJ2-1, with 9 positions matching TRBD2. The length of the CDR3 is 13 residues. The V segment lost 7 bases and the J segment 6 bases; nucleotides outside the gene matches: 4. Germline loops: CDR1 MNHEY, CDR2 SMNVEV (reference sequence).

The rearrangement links TRBV11-3 to TRBJ2-7; D is uncertain. This CDR3 comprises 13 residues. Per germline, CDR1 SGHNT and CDR2 YENEEA. The germline V and J ends were trimmed by 5 bases and 4 bases, with 12 bases remaining between them. CDR3 in amino acids: CASSTSALYEQYF. CDR3 bases: TGTGCCAGCAGCACCTCGGCCCTATACGAGCAGTACTTC.

This clonotype was counted between two and nine times. The chain recombines TRBV6-1 with TRBJ2-2; D may be TRBD1 (6 bases). The CDR3 consists of 17 residues. Trimming left V 5 bases short and J 6 bases short, with 22 bases between. Germline values: CDR1 MNHNS, CDR2 SASEGT. The CDR3 nucleotides are TGTGCCAGCAGTACGACCCAAAGGGGACAATCTTCCGGGGAGCTGTTTTTT. This sequence encodes CASSTTQRGQSSGELFF.